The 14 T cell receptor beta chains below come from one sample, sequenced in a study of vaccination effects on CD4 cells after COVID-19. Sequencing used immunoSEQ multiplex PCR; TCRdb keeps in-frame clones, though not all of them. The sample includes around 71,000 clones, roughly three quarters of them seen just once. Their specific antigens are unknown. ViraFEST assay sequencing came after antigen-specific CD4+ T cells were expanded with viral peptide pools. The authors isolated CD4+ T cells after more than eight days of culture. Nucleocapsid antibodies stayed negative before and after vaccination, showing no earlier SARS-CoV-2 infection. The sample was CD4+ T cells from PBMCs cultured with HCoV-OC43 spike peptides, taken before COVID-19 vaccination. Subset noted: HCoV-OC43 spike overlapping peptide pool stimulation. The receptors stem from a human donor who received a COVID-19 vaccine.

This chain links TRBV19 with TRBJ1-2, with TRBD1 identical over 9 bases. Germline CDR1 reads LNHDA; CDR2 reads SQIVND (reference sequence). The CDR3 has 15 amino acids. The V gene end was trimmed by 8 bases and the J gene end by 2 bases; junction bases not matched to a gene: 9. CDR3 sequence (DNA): TGTGCCAGTGGGCCTCTCGGGACAGGGAACTATGGCTACACCTTC. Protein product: CASGPLGTGNYGYTF.

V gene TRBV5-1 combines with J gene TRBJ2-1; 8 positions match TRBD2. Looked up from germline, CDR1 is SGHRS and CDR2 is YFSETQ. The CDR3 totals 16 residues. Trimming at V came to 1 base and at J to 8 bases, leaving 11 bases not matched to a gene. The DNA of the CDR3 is TGCGCCAGCAGCTTGTATGGCGGGGGGTCCGTGGATGAGCAGTTCTTC. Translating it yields CASSLYGGGSVDEQFF.

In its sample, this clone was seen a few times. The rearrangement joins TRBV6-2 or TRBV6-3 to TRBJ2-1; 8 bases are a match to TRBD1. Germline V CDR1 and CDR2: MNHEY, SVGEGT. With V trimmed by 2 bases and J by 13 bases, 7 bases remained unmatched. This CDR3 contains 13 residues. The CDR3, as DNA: TGTGCCAGCAGTTACCCCGGACAGGGCAGCCAGTTCTTC. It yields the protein CASSYPGQGSQFF.

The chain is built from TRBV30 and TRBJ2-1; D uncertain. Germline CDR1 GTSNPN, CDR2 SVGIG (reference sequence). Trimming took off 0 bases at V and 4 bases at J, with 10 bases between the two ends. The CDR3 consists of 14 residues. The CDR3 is CAWSVRDIYNEQFF. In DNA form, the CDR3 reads TGTGCCTGGAGTGTTAGAGACATTTACAATGAGCAGTTCTTC.

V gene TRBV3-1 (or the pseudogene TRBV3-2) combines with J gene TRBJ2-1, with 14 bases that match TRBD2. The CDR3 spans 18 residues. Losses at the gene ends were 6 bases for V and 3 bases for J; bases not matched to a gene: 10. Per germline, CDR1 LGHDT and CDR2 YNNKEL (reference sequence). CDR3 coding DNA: TGTGCCAGCAGGGATATGACTAGCGGGGGGGCTGACTACAATGAGCAGTTCTTC. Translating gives CASRDMTSGGADYNEQFF.

This chain's CDR3 is CASSLVRGGELFF. In nucleotides, the CDR3 is TGTGCCAGCAGCTTAGTTCGGGGCGGGGAGCTGTTTTTT. The rearrangement joins TRBV11-2 to TRBJ2-2; TRBD2 might be the D (5 bases). V was shortened by 1 base and J by 7 bases, with 7 bases between the two germline ends. CDR3 length: 13 residues. Germline V gene sequence: CDR1 SGHAT, CDR2 FQNNGV.

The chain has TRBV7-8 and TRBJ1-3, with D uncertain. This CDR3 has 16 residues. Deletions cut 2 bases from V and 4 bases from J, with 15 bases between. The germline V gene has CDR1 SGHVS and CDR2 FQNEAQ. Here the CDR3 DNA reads TGTGCCAGCAGCTTACAGGCCCCGGGTTCCGGAAACACCATATATTTT. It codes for CASSLQAPGSGNTIYF.

CDR3 in amino acids: CASRSSPRLRDIQYF. As DNA, the CDR3 is TGTGCCAGCAGGTCCTCCCCGAGGCTCAGGGACATTCAGTACTTC. The V and J genes are TRBV3-1 (or the pseudogene TRBV3-2) and TRBJ2-4; tentatively, D is TRBD1 (5 bases). The V end was cut by 6 bases, the J end by 8 bases, with 20 bases between. There are 15 residues in the CDR3. Germline V gene lookup returns CDR1 LGHDT and CDR2 YNNKEL (reference sequence).

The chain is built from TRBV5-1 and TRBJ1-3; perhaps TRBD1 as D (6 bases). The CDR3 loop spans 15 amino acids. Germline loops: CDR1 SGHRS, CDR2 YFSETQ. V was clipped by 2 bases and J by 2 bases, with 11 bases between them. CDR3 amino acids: CASSFAGVAGNTIYF. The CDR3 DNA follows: TGCGCCAGCAGCTTCGCAGGGGTTGCTGGAAACACCATATATTTT.

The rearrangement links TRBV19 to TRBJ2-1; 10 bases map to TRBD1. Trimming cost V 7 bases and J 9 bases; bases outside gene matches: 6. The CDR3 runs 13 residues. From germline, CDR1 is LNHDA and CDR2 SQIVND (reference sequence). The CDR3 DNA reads TGTGCCAGTAAGGGGACAGGGGCCGGTGAGCAGTTCTTC. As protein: CASKGTGAGEQFF.

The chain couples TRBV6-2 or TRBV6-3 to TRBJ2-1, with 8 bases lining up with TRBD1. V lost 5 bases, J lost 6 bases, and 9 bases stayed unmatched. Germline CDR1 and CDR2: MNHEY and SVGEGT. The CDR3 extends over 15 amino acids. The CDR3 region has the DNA TGTGCCAGCAGTGCCATGGACAGGGCTGGCAATGAGCAGTTCTTC. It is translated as CASSAMDRAGNEQFF.

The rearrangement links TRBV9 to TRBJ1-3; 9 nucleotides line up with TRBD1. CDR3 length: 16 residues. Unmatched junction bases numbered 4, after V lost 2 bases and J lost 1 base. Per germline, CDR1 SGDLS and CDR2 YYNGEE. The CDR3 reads CASSVGQGLSGNTIYF. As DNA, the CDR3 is TGTGCCAGCAGCGTCGGACAGGGGTTGTCTGGAAACACCATATATTTT.

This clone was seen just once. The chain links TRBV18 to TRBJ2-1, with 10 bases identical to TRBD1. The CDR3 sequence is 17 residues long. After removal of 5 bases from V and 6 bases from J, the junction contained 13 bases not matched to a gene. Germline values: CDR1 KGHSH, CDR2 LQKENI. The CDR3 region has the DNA TGTGCCAGCTCAAAGAAGGTCTGGGGACAGGGGACCAATGAGCAGTTCTTC. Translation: CASSKKVWGQGTNEQFF.

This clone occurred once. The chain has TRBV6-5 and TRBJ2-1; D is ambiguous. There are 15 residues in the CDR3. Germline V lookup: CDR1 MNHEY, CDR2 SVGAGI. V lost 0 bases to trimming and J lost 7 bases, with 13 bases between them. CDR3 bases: TGTGCCAGCAGTTACTCTGACGTGATGGGGAATGAGCAGTTCTTC. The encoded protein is CASSYSDVMGNEQFF.